These 15 T cell receptor beta chains were all obtained from the same sample, sequenced in a study of CD8 T cells in Susac syndrome. Reverse transcription used roughly 0.5 to 1 ug RNA and random hexamers. In TCRdb, the immunoSEQ multiplex PCR reads were re-called with MiXCR into one record per CDR3 protein. The sample records about 190,000 distinct CDR3 sequences, more than 85% being singletons. The material sequenced was CD8+ T cells from PBMCs. The receptors shown here come from a human donor with Susac syndrome.

The chain uses TRBV27 and TRBJ2-3; 7 bases align to TRBD1. Trimming removed 7 bases from V and 2 bases from J; junction bases left unmatched: 6. Germline loops: CDR1 MNHEY, CDR2 SMNVEV (reference sequence). The CDR3 runs 14 residues. CDR3 coding DNA: TGTGCCAGCACAACGGGACAGCTCACAGATACGCAGTATTTT. It yields the protein CASTTGQLTDTQYF.

The chain is built from TRBV11-2 and TRBJ2-3; no clear D. V was shortened by 4 bases and J by 2 bases, with 13 bases between the two germline ends. Germline CDR1 and CDR2: SGHAT and FQNNGV. There are 15 residues in the CDR3. CDR3 sequence reads: CASSSNRDFTDTQYF. The CDR3 coding sequence is TGTGCCAGCAGCTCGAACAGAGATTTCACAGATACGCAGTATTTT. Combining the CDR3 with reference TRBV11-2 and TRBJ2-3 gives the whole variable domain EAGVAQSPRYKIIEKRQSVAFWCNPISGHATLYWYQQILGQGPKLLIQFQNNGVVDDSQLPKDRFSAERLKGVDSTLKIQPAKLEDSAVYLCASSSNRDFTDTQYFGPGTRLTVL.

This chain uses TRBV6-5 with TRBJ2-1, with D possibly TRBD1 on 6 matching bases. This CDR3 spans 15 amino acids. V was pared by 2 bases and J by 3 bases, with 11 bases between. Germline CDR1 reads MNHEY; CDR2 reads SVGAGI. The CDR3 DNA reads as TGTGCCAGCAGTTACAGGGACACCTACTACAATGAGCAGTTCTTC. Encoded protein: CASSYRDTYYNEQFF.

The V call is TRBV29-1, the J call TRBJ1-2; 10 nucleotides agree with TRBD1. The CDR3 sequence is 17 residues long. Germline V lookup: CDR1 SQVTM, CDR2 ANQGSEA. J gave up 1 base and V 0 bases, and 8 bases lay outside the gene matches. The CDR3 here is CSVEDGTGAYFNYGYTF. DNA of the CDR3: TGCAGCGTTGAAGATGGGACAGGGGCCTATTTTAACTATGGCTACACCTTC. Based on the CDR3 plus reference TRBV29-1 and TRBJ1-2, the full variable domain is SAVISQKPSRDICQRGTSLTIQCQVDSQVTMMFWYRQQPGQSLTLIATANQGSEATYESGFVIDKFPISRPNLTFSTLTVSNMSPEDSSIYLCSVEDGTGAYFNYGYTFGSGTRLTVV.

This chain joins TRBV2 and TRBJ1-5, with D possibly matching TRBD1 (6 bases). V was pared by 7 bases and J by 0 bases, with 13 bases between. Germline V gives CDR1 SNHLY, CDR2 FYNNEI. The length of the CDR3 is 15 residues. CDR3 region: CASNEGTNSNQPQHF. CDR3 nucleotide sequence: TGTGCCAGCAACGAGGGGACAAATAGCAATCAGCCCCAGCATTTT.

The chain employs TRBV4-1 and TRBJ2-1; no clear D gene. Germline lookup yields CDR1 MGHRA and CDR2 YSYEKL. The CDR3 length is 12 residues. The germline V and J ends were trimmed by 9 bases and 5 bases, with 11 bases remaining between them. The CDR3 protein is CASYGPHNEQFF. CDR3 sequence (DNA): TGCGCCAGTTATGGTCCTCACAATGAGCAGTTCTTC.

This chain links TRBV12-3 or TRBV12-4 with TRBJ2-7; 8 bases agree with TRBD2. The CDR3 contains 14 residues. Trimming removed 8 bases from V and 3 bases from J; junction bases left unmatched: 9. The CDR3: CASSALAGGYEQYF. Here the CDR3 DNA reads TGTGCCAGCTCGGCTCTGGCGGGGGGCTACGAGCAGTACTTC.

J is TRBJ2-7 and V is TRBV5-1; 8 bases agree with TRBD1. Trimming removed 4 bases from V and 5 bases from J; junction bases left unmatched: 11. The length of the CDR3 is 15 residues. Germline V lookup: CDR1 SGHRS, CDR2 YFSETQ. CDR3 bases: TGCGCCAGCAGCGCCCGACAGGGGATTAGGGACGAGCAGTACTTC. As protein: CASSARQGIRDEQYF.

The gene calls are TRBV27 and TRBJ2-1, with 10 bases identical to TRBD2. V was clipped by 3 bases and J by 7 bases; unmatched bases: 12. This CDR3 spans 17 amino acids. Germline CDR1 and CDR2: MNHEY and SMNVEV (reference sequence). DNA for the CDR3: TGTGCCAGCAGTTTTTGGGGTACTAGCGGGATTGTAAATGAGCAGTTCTTC. This gives the protein CASSFWGTSGIVNEQFF.

V is TRBV7-9 and J is TRBJ2-2; D is unclear. The ends were cut back, 5 bases at V and 6 bases at J, with 7 bases in the middle. The CDR3 spans 12 residues. Looked up from germline, CDR1 is SEHNR and CDR2 is FQNEAQ (reference sequence). CDR3 bases: TGTGCCAGCAGCCTCTCTCCCGGGGAGCTGTTTTTT. Amino acids: CASSLSPGELFF.

The rearrangement uses TRBV9 and TRBJ1-2; possibly TRBD1 for D (5 bases). Germline CDR1 SGDLS, CDR2 YYNGEE. Trimming shortened V by 1 base and J by 4 bases, and 8 bases separated the two germline ends. This CDR3 contains 13 residues. Written as DNA, the CDR3 is TGTGCCAGCAGCGTAACGCAGGGCTATGGCTACACCTTC. Protein product: CASSVTQGYGYTF.

The chain couples TRBV3-1 to TRBJ2-7; 11 positions agree with TRBD2. Trimming took 0 bases from V and 6 from J; bases not matched to a gene: 10. The germline V gene has CDR1 LGHDT and CDR2 YNNKEL (reference sequence). The CDR3 is 17 residues long. The CDR3 spells CASSQDPVGLAVSEQYF. For the CDR3, the DNA is TGTGCCAGCAGCCAAGATCCAGTGGGACTAGCGGTCTCCGAGCAGTACTTC.

V usage is TRBV7-9 and J usage is TRBJ2-1; D unresolved. The germline CDR1 and CDR2 sequences are SEHNR and FQNEAQ (reference sequence). This CDR3 has 14 residues. V was shortened by 3 bases and J by 4 bases, with 10 bases between the two germline ends. DNA of the CDR3: TGTGCCAGCAGCTTGAGGCCTAGTTACAATGAGCAGTTCTTC. Translating gives CASSLRPSYNEQFF.

This clonotype appeared once. The J gene is TRBJ2-2, the V gene TRBV30; 8 nucleotides align to TRBD1. V dropped 4 bases and J dropped 4; count of bases not matched to a gene: 2. The CDR3 consists of 13 residues. CDR1 and CDR2 (germline): GTSNPN, SVGIG (reference sequence). The CDR3 DNA is TGTGCCTGGATGGACAGGGCCACCGGGGAGCTGTTTTTT. Translating gives CAWMDRATGELFF.

V gene TRBV25-1 combines with J gene TRBJ2-1; maybe TRBD1 (6 bases). This CDR3 spans 15 amino acids. V was cut by 4 bases and J by 1 base, with 11 bases left in between. CDR1 and CDR2 from the germline V gene are MGHDK and SYGVNS. CDR3 loop: CASSGDKFSYNEQFF. The CDR3 nucleotides are TGTGCCAGCAGTGGGGACAAGTTTTCCTACAATGAGCAGTTCTTC.